This passage covers 19 T cell receptor beta chains from one sample sequenced in a study of cytomegalovirus exposure and HLA in healthy donors. The PCR made use of 60 Vbeta and 13 Jbeta primers. This table comes from immunoSEQ multiplex PCR, and its TCRdb copy is limited to in-frame clones, with some not included. The repertoire includes roughly 140,000 clones, around three quarters of them detected once, and about 3% sits in the top ten. Material: PBMCs. The origin of the receptors is a middle-aged man in good health and CMV-seropositive.

The chain has TRBV29-1 and TRBJ2-7; 7 bases fit TRBD1. Trimming removed 7 bases from V and 2 bases from J; junction bases left unmatched: 5. This CDR3 is 12 amino acids long. The germline V gene encodes CDR1 SQVTM and CDR2 ANQGSEA. CDR3: CSARDRAYEQYF. CDR3 bases: TGCAGCGCCCGGGACAGAGCCTACGAGCAGTACTTC.

The gene calls are TRBV20-1 and TRBJ1-1; D unclear. This CDR3 comprises 11 residues. Germline CDR1 and CDR2: DFQATT and SNEGSKA (reference sequence). CDR3 amino acids: CRPSADTEAFF. The CDR3 nucleotides read TGCAGACCTTCGGCGGACACTGAAGCTTTCTTT.

This clone came up once. The chain carries TRBV19 and TRBJ1-5; D is perhaps TRBD1 (5 bases). CDR3 length: 14 residues. CDR1 is LNHDA and CDR2 is SQIVND in the germline V gene (reference sequence). V was clipped by 4 bases and J by 3 bases, with 10 bases between them. CDR3 in amino acids: CASSTDRINQPQHF. The CDR3 DNA follows: TGTGCCAGTAGTACCGACAGAATCAATCAGCCCCAGCATTTT. The full variable domain, with the rest looked up from reference TRBV19 and TRBJ1-5, is DGGITQSPKYLFRKEGQNVTLSCEQNLNHDAMYWYRQDPGQGLRLIYYSQIVNDFQKGDIAEGYSVSREKKESFPLTVTSAQKNPTAFYLCASSTDRINQPQHFGDGTRLSIL.

This chain uses TRBV19 with TRBJ2-3, with D possibly TRBD2 on 6 matching bases. This CDR3 has 15 residues. Looked up from germline, CDR1 is LNHDA and CDR2 is SQIVND (reference sequence). V shed 6 bases and J shed 0 bases, with 13 bases lying between them. The CDR3 nucleotides read TGTGCCAGTAGGCCACTAGCTACTAGCACAGATACGCAGTATTTT. Protein sequence: CASRPLATSTDTQYF.

This clone has a handful of counts. J is TRBJ2-6 and V is TRBV27; D is possibly TRBD1 (7 bases). V lost 5 bases to trimming and J lost 0 bases, with 17 bases between them. This CDR3 is built from 18 residues. CDR1 MNHEY and CDR2 SMNVEV come from the germline V gene (reference sequence). The CDR3 nucleotides read TGTGCCAGCAGTCAGGAGGGGGACAGATACTCTGGGGCCAACGTCCTGACTTTC. It yields the protein CASSQEGDRYSGANVLTF.

V usage is TRBV6-6 and J usage is TRBJ2-2; possible D gene TRBD2, 6 bases. Germline assignment: CDR1 MNHNY and CDR2 SVGAGI (reference sequence). V gave up 8 bases and J gave up 1 base, with 11 bases separating them. The CDR3 spans 14 residues. The CDR3 sequence is CASHRLVNTGELFF. In DNA, the CDR3 is TGTGCCAGCCATAGACTAGTGAACACCGGGGAGCTGTTTTTT.

J is TRBJ2-1 and V is TRBV28; 12 bases align to TRBD2. V lost 5 bases and J lost 7; bases outside the gene matches: 9. The CDR3 extends over 16 amino acids. CDR1 MDHEN and CDR2 SYDVKM come from the germline V gene. The CDR3 region has the DNA TGTGCCAGCAGTCCCCGACTAGCGGGAGATGGGAATGAGCAGTTCTTC. Translating it yields CASSPRLAGDGNEQFF.

The gene calls are TRBV7-9 and TRBJ1-1; 7 bases line up with TRBD1. Germline lookup yields CDR1 SEHNR and CDR2 FQNEAQ (reference sequence). The V gene end was trimmed by 5 bases and the J gene end by 5 bases; junction bases not matched to a gene: 8. The CDR3 has 14 residues. CDR3 bases: TGTGCCAGCAGCGCACAGGGGCGAGGTACTGAAGCTTTCTTT. Translating gives CASSAQGRGTEAFF.

There are a few counts of this clone. V usage is TRBV11-3 and J usage is TRBJ2-3; D unclear. The CDR3 loop spans 15 amino acids. Per germline, CDR1 SGHNT and CDR2 YENEEA. V dropped 2 bases and J dropped 2 bases, with 11 bases sitting between them. CDR3 loop: CASSLYGSDTDTQYF. The CDR3 nucleotides are TGTGCCAGCAGCTTATACGGAAGCGACACAGATACGCAGTATTTT.

This clone was seen once. This chain links TRBV14 with TRBJ2-5, with D unresolved. The CDR3 covers 13 residues. The V gene's germline CDR1 is SGHDN and CDR2 FVKESK. The V end lost 1 base, the J end lost 5 bases, and 8 bases lay between the germline ends. The CDR3 DNA follows: TGTGCCAGCAGCCAAGCTCACTGGGAGACCCAGTACTTC. Translation gives CASSQAHWETQYF.

The chain combines TRBV5-6 with TRBJ2-7; TRBD1 matches 9 bases. Germline lookup yields CDR1 SGHDT and CDR2 YYEEEE. With V trimmed by 4 bases and J by 6 bases, 8 bases remained unmatched. This CDR3 spans 14 amino acids. CDR3 region: CASSRDGTGFEQYF. DNA of the CDR3: TGTGCCAGCAGCCGGGACGGGACAGGGTTCGAGCAGTACTTC. Variable domain in full (rest from reference TRBV5-6 and TRBJ2-7): DAGVTQSPTHLIKTRGQQVTLRCSPKSGHDTVSWYQQALGQGPQFIFQYYEEEERQRGNFPDRFSGHQFPNYSSELNVNALLLGDSALYLCASSRDGTGFEQYFGPGTRLTVT.

Here the CDR3 reads CASSINAGDTEAFF. The CDR3 DNA reads as TGTGCCAGCAGTATAAACGCGGGGGACACTGAAGCTTTCTTT. The V gene is TRBV25-1, the J gene TRBJ1-1, with D tentatively TRBD1 (5 bases). V lost 5 bases, J lost 3 bases, and 13 bases lay in between. CDR1 and CDR2 (germline): MGHDK, SYGVNS. The CDR3 contains 14 residues.

This chain links TRBV18 with TRBJ2-3, with TRBD2 identical over 7 bases. The germline V gene has CDR1 KGHSH and CDR2 LQKENI. After removal of 1 base from V and 6 bases from J, the junction contained 4 bases not matched to a gene. There are 14 residues in the CDR3. The CDR3 region has the DNA TGTGCCAGCTCACCACAGGAGGGAGGGGATACGCAGTATTTT. It encodes CASSPQEGGDTQYF.

CDR3 in amino acids: CASSVAPSVPYEQYF. CDR3 DNA sequence: TGTGCCAGCAGCGTAGCGCCGTCAGTCCCCTACGAGCAGTACTTC. The chain combines TRBV9 with TRBJ2-7; no clear D. CDR3 size: 15 residues. V dropped 0 bases and J dropped 2 bases, with 12 bases sitting between them. The germline gives CDR1 SGDLS, CDR2 YYNGEE. The entire variable domain, with the rest obtained from reference TRBV9 and TRBJ2-7, is as follows: DSGVTQTPKHLITATGQRVTLRCSPRSGDLSVYWYQQSLDQGLQFLIQYYNGEERAKGNILERFSAQQFPDLHSELNLSSLELGDSALYFCASSVAPSVPYEQYFGPGTRLTVT.

The J gene is TRBJ1-2, the V gene TRBV18; TRBD1 matches 8 bases. Germline V lookup: CDR1 KGHSH, CDR2 LQKENI. This CDR3 region has 14 residues. Unmatched junction bases numbered 7, after V lost 6 bases and J lost 4 bases. For the CDR3, the DNA is TGTGCCAGCTCCTCGGACAGGGTGACCTATGGCTACACCTTC. Encoded protein: CASSSDRVTYGYTF.

V usage is TRBV5-6 and J usage is TRBJ1-3; D is perhaps TRBD1 (5 bases). V dropped 4 bases and J dropped 0 bases, with 17 bases sitting between them. The CDR3 has 17 residues. CDR1 and CDR2 from the germline V gene are SGHDT and YYEEEE. The CDR3 coding sequence is TGTGCCAGCAGCATTTTCGCAGGGTCAAACTCTGGAAACACCATATATTTT. This codes for CASSIFAGSNSGNTIYF.

This clone was seen only once. Here the CDR3 reads CASSQVGRTDYNEQFF. DNA for the CDR3: TGCGCCAGCAGCCAAGTGGGAAGGACAGACTACAATGAGCAGTTCTTC. The V call is TRBV4-1, the J call TRBJ2-1, with D tentatively TRBD1 (6 bases). The germline gives CDR1 MGHRA, CDR2 YSYEKL. Trimming stripped 1 base from V and 3 bases from J, with 13 bases between. The CDR3 runs 16 residues.

The CDR3 bases are TGTGCCATCAGTGGTACAGGGAGACTCAATCAGCCCCAGCATTTT. This translates into CAISGTGRLNQPQHF. The J gene is TRBJ1-5, the V gene TRBV10-3, with D possibly being TRBD1 (6 bases). CDR3 length equals 15 residues. The V and J ends lost 4 bases and 3 bases respectively, with 13 bases between them. The germline CDR1 and CDR2 sequences are ENHRY and SYGVKD.

This clone was found once. This sequence joins TRBV5-6 and TRBJ1-2; D is unresolved. This CDR3 contains 16 residues. The germline V and J ends were trimmed by 0 bases and 4 bases, with 16 bases remaining between them. Germline V gene sequence: CDR1 SGHDT, CDR2 YYEEEE. CDR3 sequence (DNA): TGTGCCAGCAGCTTGGGGGTCGGCGGTGTAGGCTATGGCTACACCTTC. It yields the protein CASSLGVGGVGYGYTF.